The 11 T cell receptor beta chains below come from one sample, sequenced in a study of T cells in Graves' hyperthyroidism and ophthalmopathy. Amplified TCR beta CDR3 regions came from RNA transcripts. In the first-round RT-PCR of the TCR CDR3, the HTBI primer set was used. One entry per CDR3 protein results from TCRdb running MiXCR on the multiplex PCR reads. The sample has 410,000 or so distinct CDR3 sequences, approximately 15% seen once. The sequenced sample was blood. Receptor source: a man between 18 and 35 years old with Graves' ophthalmopathy.

This clonotype was found a few times. The gene calls are TRBV4-1 and TRBJ1-5; D is possibly TRBD1 (5 bases). The CDR3 loop spans 16 amino acids. Germline V CDR1 and CDR2: MGHRA, YSYEKL. The germline V and J ends were trimmed by 0 bases and 0 bases, with 9 bases remaining between them. As DNA, the CDR3 is TGCGCCAGCAGCCAAGAAGCGGGGGTTAGCAATCAGCCCCAGCATTTT. Translating it yields CASSQEAGVSNQPQHF.

This clonotype was recorded many times. The chain employs TRBV5-1 and TRBJ2-7, with D uncertain. Germline V CDR1 and CDR2: SGHRS, YFSETQ. V was pared by 1 base and J by 5 bases, with 7 bases between. The CDR3 has 12 residues. In DNA form, the CDR3 reads TGCGCCAGCAGCTTGCCGTACCACGAGCAGTACTTC. It is translated as CASSLPYHEQYF.

The chain employs TRBV12-3 or TRBV12-4 and TRBJ1-3; TRBD1 aligns across 7 bases. CDR3 length: 15 amino acids. The V segment lost 10 bases and the J segment 0 bases; nucleotides outside the gene matches: 9. CDR3 residues: CATDRAPSSGNTIYF. The CDR3 region has the DNA TGTGCCACCGACAGGGCCCCTAGCTCTGGAAACACCATATATTTT.

Many counts were recorded for this clonotype. The chain uses TRBV6-5 and TRBJ2-5; 7 bases are a match to TRBD2. The CDR3 loop spans 16 amino acids. Trimming cost V 2 bases and J 4 bases; bases outside gene matches: 10. The germline CDR1 and CDR2 sequences are MNHEY and SVGAGI. CDR3 protein: CASSYTLGGLGETQYF. As DNA, the CDR3 is TGTGCCAGCAGTTACACGCTAGGAGGACTAGGAGAGACCCAGTACTTC.

This clonotype was seen only a few times. The V call is TRBV3-1, the J call TRBJ2-5; 9 bases agree with TRBD1. The length of the CDR3 is 14 residues. The ends lost 3 bases at V and 1 base at J; junction bases unmatched: 0. Germline lookup yields CDR1 LGHDT and CDR2 YNNKEL (reference sequence). The CDR3 region has the DNA TGTGCCAGCAGCCAGGACAGGGGCCAAGAGACCCAGTACTTC. Translating it yields CASSQDRGQETQYF.

This clonotype appeared many times. V is TRBV7-2 and J is TRBJ2-7, with TRBD2 identical over 11 bases. Losses at the gene ends were 1 base for V and 5 bases for J; bases not matched to a gene: 4. The CDR3 covers 15 residues. Germline V lookup: CDR1 SGHTA, CDR2 FQGNSA. The CDR3 sequence: CASSLGLAGGDEQYF. The DNA for the CDR3 is TGTGCCAGCAGCTTAGGGCTAGCGGGAGGCGACGAGCAGTACTTC.

This clonotype was seen many times. The V call is TRBV3-1, the J call TRBJ2-7, with D possibly matching TRBD1 (6 bases). The V gene lost 0 bases and the J gene lost 6 bases, with 9 bases spanning the gap. The CDR3 covers 13 residues. CDR1 and CDR2 from the germline V gene are LGHDT and YNNKEL (reference sequence). The CDR3 loop is CASSQDVRGEQYF. CDR3 coding DNA: TGTGCCAGCAGCCAAGATGTCAGGGGCGAGCAGTACTTC.

The V call is TRBV3-1, the J call TRBJ1-2; D not resolved. This CDR3 has 13 residues. With 4 bases removed from V and 5 bases from J, the gap between germline ends came to 11 bases. Germline-derived CDR1 and CDR2 are LGHDT and YNNKEL (reference sequence). The CDR3: CASSLDGPYGYTF. The CDR3 DNA sequence: TGTGCCAGCAGCCTAGACGGCCCGTATGGCTACACCTTC.

This clonotype turned up a few times. The chain combines TRBV30 with TRBJ2-2; no firm D call. Germline lookup yields CDR1 GTSNPN and CDR2 SVGIG (reference sequence). The CDR3 sequence is 12 residues long. The ends were cut back, 4 bases at V and 6 bases at J, with 9 bases in the middle. The CDR3 DNA reads as TGTGCCTGGAATTGGGTTGCCGGGGAGCTGTTTTTT. It encodes CAWNWVAGELFF.

Points on this clonotype: With a much larger clone just one base away, this may be a read error. The J gene is TRBJ2-7, the V gene TRBV20-1; no reliable D call. The J call is doubtful: the DNA matches TRBJ2-1 better. This CDR3 is built from 12 residues. Germline V CDR1 and CDR2: DFQATT, SNEGSKA (reference sequence). Here the CDR3 DNA reads TGCAGTGCTAGCTGGCAGTCCTACGAGCAGTTCTTC. It encodes CSASWQSYEQFF.

This clonotype was recorded a few times. The chain links TRBV7-2 to TRBJ2-2; either TRBD1 or TRBD2 may fit D (5 bases each). Germline V lookup: CDR1 SGHTA, CDR2 FQGNSA. The CDR3 has 14 amino acids. V lost 5 bases and J 6 bases, leaving 13 bases between the germline ends. CDR3 in DNA: TGTGCCAGCAGCCAGACTTTGGGGGCCGGGGAGCTGTTTTTT. Translation: CASSQTLGAGELFF.